This T cell receptor beta chain was observed in a study of radiation and T cells in renal cell carcinoma. Indicated time point: baseline pretreatment blood. Noted treatment: 15 Gy SBRT to primary tumor, nephrectomy 4 weeks later. CDR3 length equals 14 residues. The V gene lost 6 bases and the J gene lost 5 bases, with 16 bases spanning the gap. CDR1 is MNHEY and CDR2 is SVGAGI in the germline V gene. The protocol was immunoSEQ multiplex PCR, while the TCRdb copy is restricted to in-frame clones and leaves out a portion. The sample holds roughly 130,000 clones, 70% to 90% seen once. This chain links TRBV6-5 with TRBJ2-5, with a weak D call TRBD2 (5 bases). The sequence was collected from a woman aged 50 to 65 with renal cell carcinoma. The source material was blood, sampled from a patient whose treatment included radiotherapy and nephrectomy. CDR3 region: CASSLGGRRETQYF. The CDR3 bases are TGTGCCAGCAGCCTCGGCGGACGGAGGGAGACCCAGTACTTC.